This TCR beta chain was sequenced during a study of human T cells and chemical hapten exposure. Overall study findings and caveats: Expanded TCRs grouped into significantly more large CDR3 similarity clusters than controls produced.

This clonotype was counted a few times. Its antigen remains unidentified. Sample time point: patch test 1, 2 weeks after DPC sensitization. Treatment: therapeutic diphenylcyclopropenone sensitization with weekly scalp DPC. Sample donors consisted of patients with alopecia, aged 18 to 70 years, who were suitable for DPC. This CDR3 is 14 amino acids long. Germline V CDR1 and CDR2: SGHNT, YENEEA. V lost 0 bases, J lost 4 bases, and 9 bases lay in between. Single cDNA molecules in the library carried unique molecular identifiers attached during preparation. Per the study methods: Sequenced samples showed a median of roughly 99,000 TCRs each, with counts running from around 20,000 to 690,000. From the RACE reads, TCRdb called clonotypes with MiXCR, one entry per CDR3 protein. The V and J calls here are based on TCRdb, not the publication. The sample holds 150,000 to 200,000 distinct CDR3 sequences; approximately 20% are singletons and the top ten take approximately 6.4%.

The chain links TRBV11-3 to TRBJ1-1; D is perhaps TRBD1 (5 bases). The sequencing here drew on whole blood, taken in connection with sensitization to the hapten diphenylcyclopropenone (DPC). The source is a woman aged 45-65 years with alopecia areata. Some clones in this sample may be carry-over from other donors' samples. CDR3 region: CASSLDPGTTEAFF. In DNA, the CDR3 is TGTGCCAGCAGCTTAGATCCAGGGACCACTGAAGCTTTCTTT.